This T cell receptor (beta chain) originates from a study of patients and donors after allogeneic stem cell transplantation. V dropped 5 bases and J dropped 11; count of bases not matched to a gene: 21. The CDR3 totals 17 residues. MiXCR, run by TCRdb on the RT-PCR reads, gives a single entry per CDR3 protein. The sample has 400,000 to 500,000 distinct CDR3 sequences; about a sixth are singletons. This clonotype was seen many times. What was sequenced was blood, either unsorted or a sorted T cell fraction (not recorded which). V and J are TRBV12-3 or TRBV12-4 and TRBJ1-5, with 7 bases matching TRBD1. This TCR derives from a human donor who was either an allogeneic HSCT recipient or a stem cell or donor lymphocyte infusion donor (not recorded which). It is not recorded whose cells these are; they may come from a transplant donor. The CDR3 sequence: CASSRDHRGGPFGAQHF. The DNA for the CDR3 is TGTGCCAGCAGTAGAGACCACAGGGGTGGGCCTTTCGGGGCCCAGCATTTT.